This TCR beta chain was retrieved from a study of memory CD4+ T cells and cytomegalovirus serostatus. Generated by immunoSEQ multiplex PCR, the TCRdb table keeps only in-frame clones and is missing some. Seen here are approximately 46,000 clones, 60% to 80% observed once, and the top ten hold about 0.6%. The CDR3 spans 13 residues. The sort gate was single viable CD3+CD4+CD8-CD45RO+ cells for memory CD4+ T cells. After thawing, CD4+ T cells were positively selected. J is TRBJ1-1 and V is TRBV21-1; the table's D call TRBD1 went unverified against the DNA. TRBV21-1 is a documented pseudogene. This TCR came from an adult in good health and CMV-seronegative. Sequencing used memory CD4+ T cells from blood. DNA for the CDR3: TGTGCCAGCAGCATCCACAGGGCAGGTAAAGCTTTCTTT. Encoded protein: CASSIHRAGKAFF.